The entry below gives a single T cell receptor beta chain sequence along with its context. As yet, its antigen is unknown. The sample comes from a study of Ad26.COV2.S vaccination and SARS-CoV-2 variants. Study in general: Dosing was one shot or two shots 56 days apart. Study observations and caveats: Non-spike TCR breadth was similar in vaccine and placebo recipients.

The V gene end was trimmed by 1 base and the J gene end by 8 bases; junction bases not matched to a gene: 6. The length of the CDR3 is 15 residues. CDR1 LGHDT and CDR2 YNNKEL come from the germline V gene (reference sequence). Measured with immunoSEQ multiplex PCR; TCRdb has only the in-frame clones, and not every one. Of 250,000 to 300,000 clones in the sample, around 87% were seen once. Treatment defined: about 20 received Ad26.COV2.S at low or high dose, single or two shots; about 5 received placebo; per-sample allocation not given. Collection of samples fell on day 63 after the first vaccine or placebo injection. Expressing Wuhan-strain SARS-CoV-2 spike, an Ad26 vector served as the vaccine.

Here the sequenced sample was peripheral blood, taken in a trial of Ad26.COV2.S vaccine versus placebo. The chain links TRBV3-1 (or the pseudogene TRBV3-2) to TRBJ1-4; TRBD1 aligns across 8 bases. This clonotype was sampled from a person between 18 and 60 years old who received the Ad26.COV2.S COVID-19 vaccine or a placebo. The DNA for the CDR3 is TGTGCCAGCAGCCAAGGGACAGGGCGCCTGGAAAAACTGTTTTTT. This codes for CASSQGTGRLEKLFF.